This T cell receptor (beta chain) was documented in a study of blood T cells in healthy people across ages. Overall study results and limits: It was held that the diversity estimates obtained from one million T cells were underestimates.

Sample-barcoded 5' priming and a J-beta primer mix drove a second PCR of about 6 to 12 cycles. TCRdb ran MiXCR on the 5' RACE reads and lists one entry per CDR3 protein. Of 1.5 million to 1.8 million distinct CDR3 sequences listed, about 42% were seen once; the top ten hold under 5%. To note about this clonotype: The target antigen is unknown.

It was around 10 milliliters of peripheral blood that were drawn from each donor. PBMCs were isolated at a quantity of at least 6 million per sample. Trimming removed 5 bases at V and 6 bases at J, with 14 bases between. This CDR3 comprises 14 residues. Germline assignment: CDR1 SGHVS and CDR2 FNYEAQ. This receptor was identified in a woman aged 18-29 years in good health. Specimen: blood. V gene TRBV7-6 combines with J gene TRBJ2-1; D is possibly TRBD2 (6 bases). CDR3 nucleotides: TGTGCCAGCAGCGTGGAACTAGCAGGCAATGAGCAGTTCTTC. Protein: CASSVELAGNEQFF.